Listed here are 19 T cell receptor beta chains from one sample, sequenced in a study of cytomegalovirus exposure and HLA in healthy donors. PCR involved 60 Vbeta and 13 Jbeta primers. The protocol was immunoSEQ multiplex PCR, while the TCRdb copy is restricted to in-frame clones and leaves out a portion. The profile covers 160,000 or so clones, with approximately 85% appearing a single time and roughly 2.3% taken by the ten largest. Sequencing was carried out using PBMCs. The receptor set was obtained from a woman younger than 30 in good health and CMV-seronegative.

Only one count was recorded for this clone. This chain connects TRBV7-2 to TRBJ1-2, with unresolved D. The length of the CDR3 is 11 residues. Germline CDR1 reads SGHTA; CDR2 reads FQGNSA. With 7 bases removed from V and 5 bases from J, the gap between germline ends came to 8 bases. This CDR3 is CASTPSYGYTF. The CDR3 nucleotides are TGTGCCAGCACCCCGTCGTATGGCTACACCTTC.

The chain recombines TRBV6-5 with TRBJ2-2; D is ambiguous. In germline, CDR1 is MNHEY, CDR2 SVGAGI. Trimming cost V 4 bases and J 0 bases, with 6 bases left between them. The length of the CDR3 is 14 residues. CDR3 residues: CASSLLANTGELFF. CDR3 in DNA: TGTGCCAGCAGTTTATTAGCGAACACCGGGGAGCTGTTTTTT.

V is TRBV5-1 and J is TRBJ1-6; TRBD1 matches at 7 bases. CDR1 SGHRS and CDR2 YFSETQ come from the germline V gene. V lost 3 bases, J lost 7 bases, and 10 bases stayed unmatched. The CDR3 loop spans 16 amino acids. The CDR3 reads CASSSQGQVGNSPLHF. In nucleotides, the CDR3 is TGCGCCAGCAGCTCTCAAGGACAGGTGGGGAATTCACCCCTCCACTTT.

This chain links TRBV28 with TRBJ1-2; the D gene is possibly TRBD1 (5 bases). Trimming shortened V by 11 bases and J by 5 bases, and 18 bases separated the two germline ends. Germline V gives CDR1 MDHEN, CDR2 SYDVKM. The CDR3 totals 13 residues. CDR3 in DNA: TGTGCCGGGGGGGACCCGAGAAGATATGGCTACACCTTC. Translated: CAGGDPRRYGYTF.

The genes are TRBV6-1 and TRBJ2-4; D is ambiguous. The CDR3 covers 13 residues. Germline-derived CDR1 and CDR2 are MNHNS and SASEGT. V lost 6 bases, J lost 6 bases, and 12 bases lay in between. The CDR3 sequence: CASRESGPNIQYF. CDR3 nucleotides: TGTGCCAGCAGGGAATCTGGCCCAAACATTCAGTACTTC.

The chain is built from TRBV27 and TRBJ1-3; 10 positions agree with TRBD1. The germline V gene has CDR1 MNHEY and CDR2 SMNVEV (reference sequence). The CDR3 length is 16 residues. V dropped 6 bases and J dropped 2; count of bases not matched to a gene: 7. CDR3 in amino acids: CASRELDRGPGNTIYF. The CDR3 region has the DNA TGTGCCAGCAGGGAGCTAGACAGGGGGCCTGGAAACACCATATATTTT.

The chain recombines TRBV18 with TRBJ2-1; TRBD2 is a possible D gene (5 bases). Trimming pared 6 bases from V and 9 bases from J, leaving 15 bases between. CDR3 length: 13 amino acids. CDR1 is KGHSH, CDR2 LQKENI, per germline. This chain's CDR3 is CASSLKRTLEQFF. CDR3 nucleotides: TGTGCCAGCTCCCTCAAGAGGACTCTTGAGCAGTTCTTC.

The V call is TRBV18, the J call TRBJ2-5, with D tentatively TRBD1 (5 bases). Trimming removed 3 bases from V and 4 bases from J, with 9 bases in between. CDR1 is KGHSH, CDR2 LQKENI, per germline. This CDR3 comprises 13 residues. CDR3 amino acids: CASSPWTSETQYF. DNA of the CDR3: TGTGCCAGCTCACCGTGGACATCAGAGACCCAGTACTTC.

The chain links TRBV6-4 to TRBJ1-4; no clear D. From germline, CDR1 is MRHNA and CDR2 SNTAGT. This CDR3 has 14 residues. V lost 1 base to trimming and J lost 15 bases, with 18 bases between them. CDR3 in amino acids: CASSDFGRRFEVFF. CDR3 bases: TGTGCCAGCAGTGACTTCGGTCGCCGATTTGAAGTGTTTTTT.

The chain carries TRBV4-3 and TRBJ2-3; D is possibly TRBD1 (6 bases). The CDR3 spans 16 residues. Germline V gives CDR1 LGHNA, CDR2 YSLEER. The ends were cut back, 0 bases at V and 6 bases at J, with 16 bases in the middle. Here the CDR3 reads CASSQDSPGVGDTQYF. The DNA for the CDR3 is TGCGCCAGCAGCCAAGATAGCCCAGGGGTCGGTGATACGCAGTATTTT.

The chain combines TRBV30 with TRBJ1-5; 7 bases fit TRBD1. This CDR3 spans 13 amino acids. After removal of 3 bases from V and 10 bases from J, the junction contained 9 bases not matched to a gene. CDR1 is GTSNPN and CDR2 is SVGIG in the germline V gene (reference sequence). Written as DNA, the CDR3 is TGTGCCTGGAGCGCGACAGGGTCGCCACCCCAGCATTTT. The encoded protein is CAWSATGSPPQHF.

V usage is TRBV7-9 and J usage is TRBJ2-1; possibly TRBD1 for D (6 bases). CDR1 is SEHNR and CDR2 is FQNEAQ in the germline V gene (reference sequence). Trimming pared 1 base from V and 9 bases from J, leaving 7 bases between. The CDR3 runs 12 residues. The CDR3 DNA reads TGTGCCAGCAGCTTAGACAGGGTTGAGCAGTTCTTC. It specifies CASSLDRVEQFF.

The chain joins TRBV10-3 to TRBJ2-1; 9 bases agree with TRBD2. After removal of 2 bases from V and 0 bases from J, the junction contained 8 bases not matched to a gene. The CDR3 is 18 amino acids. The V gene's germline CDR1 is ENHRY and CDR2 SYGVKD. Here the CDR3 reads CAISEAGLAQSSYNEQFF. CDR3 bases: TGTGCCATCAGTGAGGCGGGACTAGCCCAGAGCTCCTACAATGAGCAGTTCTTC.

The V and J genes are TRBV11-2 and TRBJ2-5; D may be TRBD2 (7 bases). The J call is doubtful: the DNA matches TRBJ2-7 better. The germline CDR1 and CDR2 sequences are SGHAT and FQNNGV. The CDR3 sequence is 17 residues long. The CDR3 DNA reads as TGTGCCAGCAGCTTAGTGGCGGGGGCGATGGTTTCGTACGAGCAGTACTTC. Amino acids: CASSLVAGAMVSYEQYF.

This sequence joins TRBV5-5 and TRBJ1-1; unclear D gene. The V end lost 2 bases, the J end lost 5 bases, and 7 bases lay between the germline ends. Germline V gene sequence: CDR1 SGHKS, CDR2 YYEKEE (reference sequence). This CDR3 has 12 amino acids. For the CDR3, the DNA is TGTGCCAGCAGCTTTCGTTTGACTGAAGCTTTCTTT. Its protein product is CASSFRLTEAFF.

As regards this clone: The sample has other DNA sequences that encode this CDR3 too. The V call is TRBV27, the J call TRBJ2-7; TRBD2 aligns across 9 bases. The ends lost 3 bases at V and 5 bases at J; junction bases unmatched: 11. The CDR3 is 16 amino acids. Germline loops: CDR1 MNHEY, CDR2 SMNVEV (reference sequence). The CDR3 here is CASSFRLAGVGHEQYF. CDR3 DNA sequence: TGTGCCAGCAGTTTTCGGTTAGCGGGAGTTGGCCACGAGCAGTACTTC.

This chain links TRBV15 with TRBJ2-7; D possibly corresponds to TRBD1 (5 bases). This CDR3 has 18 amino acids. The germline V gene has CDR1 LNHNV and CDR2 YYDKDF (reference sequence). V was cut by 0 bases and J by 1 base, with 19 bases left in between. The CDR3 coding sequence is TGTGCCACCAGCAGAGATCTTCCCGACAGTAATCTGTCCTACGAGCAGTACTTC. It codes for CATSRDLPDSNLSYEQYF. Full variable domain (remainder filled in from reference TRBV15 and TRBJ2-7): DAMVIQNPRYQVTQFGKPVTLSCSQTLNHNVMYWYQQKSSQAPKLLFHYYDKDFNNEADTPDNFQSRRPNTSFCFLDIRSPGLGDTAMYLCATSRDLPDSNLSYEQYFGPGTRLTVT.

There are a few counts of this clone. CDR3 nucleotide sequence: TGTGCCAGCAGTTTATCGTCGAATCAGCCCCAGCATTTT. Translating it yields CASSLSSNQPQHF. The chain is built from TRBV28 and TRBJ1-5, with D uncertain. Trimming stripped 1 base from V and 4 bases from J, with 5 bases between. Germline V gene sequence: CDR1 MDHEN, CDR2 SYDVKM. The CDR3 consists of 13 residues.

The chain employs TRBV18 and TRBJ2-1; D possibly corresponds to TRBD2 (6 bases). The V gene lost 3 bases and the J gene lost 1 base, with 13 bases spanning the gap. CDR3 length: 16 residues. The germline gives CDR1 KGHSH, CDR2 LQKENI. CDR3 DNA: TGTGCCAGCTCACCGGAAGCGGGTGAGTCCTACAATGAGCAGTTCTTC. Translating it yields CASSPEAGESYNEQFF.